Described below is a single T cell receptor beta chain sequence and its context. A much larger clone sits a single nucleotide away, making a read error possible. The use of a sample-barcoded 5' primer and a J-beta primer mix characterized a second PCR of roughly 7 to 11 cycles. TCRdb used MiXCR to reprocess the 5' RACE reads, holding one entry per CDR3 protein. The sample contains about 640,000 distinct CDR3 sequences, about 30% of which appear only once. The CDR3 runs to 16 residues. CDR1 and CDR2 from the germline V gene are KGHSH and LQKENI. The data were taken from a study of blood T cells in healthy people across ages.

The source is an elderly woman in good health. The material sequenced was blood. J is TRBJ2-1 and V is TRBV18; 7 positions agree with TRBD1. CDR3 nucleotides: TGTACCAGCTCCAAAATCAACAGGGGATATTACAATGAGCAGTTCTTC. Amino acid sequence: CTSSKINRGYYNEQFF.